This is a list of T cell receptor beta chains from one sample in a study of blood T cell repertoires in COVID-19. Only in-frame clones appear in the TCRdb table, and some are missing; sequencing was by immunoSEQ multiplex PCR. In the table there are 140,000 to 150,000 clones, 65% to 85% of which are singletons. Sequences were obtained from peripheral blood. The receptor source for this set is a man in his sixties with active or convalescent COVID-19. Both conserved end residues are part of each CDR3. The D gene is left open where the match is weak. Rows may omit the clone size; those that give it use once, few, many or a size class.

.	TRBD2	TRBV24-1	TRBJ2-3	CATSDPTSGRPDTQYF	TGTGCCACCAGTGACCCGACTAGCGGGAGGCCAGATACGCAGTATTTT
.	.	TRBV6-1	TRBJ1-1	CASSERGWTEAFF	TGTGCCAGCAGTGAAAGGGGGTGGACTGAAGCTTTCTTT
.	TRBD2	TRBV4-2	TRBJ2-1	CASSRVAGTSGSSYNEQFF	TGTGCCAGCAGCCGCGTGGCTGGGACTAGCGGGAGTAGTTACAATGAGCAGTTCTTC
.	.	TRBV2	TRBJ1-2	CAISPRGNYGYTF	TGTGCCATCAGCCCCCGGGGAAACTATGGCTACACCTTC
.	.	TRBV14	TRBJ1-2	CASSPTVNYGYTF	TGTGCCAGCAGCCCGACAGTTAACTATGGCTACACCTTC
.	.	TRBV5-1	TRBJ2-3	CASSLVVVANEDTQYF	TGCGCCAGCAGCTTGGTTGTAGTAGCGAATGAGGATACGCAGTATTTT
.	TRBD2	TRBV28	TRBJ2-1	CASSFTGGSSNEQFF	TGTGCCAGCAGCTTTACTGGCGGGAGTAGCAATGAGCAGTTCTTC
once	TRBD2	TRBV19	TRBJ2-3	CATKLAGDRSYTQYF	TGTGCCACTAAACTAGCGGGAGATCGGTCATATACGCAGTATTTT
.	.	TRBV30	TRBJ2-3	CAWFKSDTQYF	TGTGCCTGGTTCAAATCAGATACGCAGTATTTT
.	.	TRBV5-6	TRBJ2-1	CASSLESNEQFF	TGTGCCAGCAGCTTGGAGAGCAATGAGCAGTTCTTC
few	.	TRBV29-1	TRBJ2-3	CSVEWAASTDTQYF	TGCAGCGTTGAATGGGCAGCTAGCACAGATACGCAGTATTTT
few	TRBD1	TRBV4-1	TRBJ2-1	CASSQLVPQGVYYNEQFF	TGCGCCAGCAGCCAACTAGTACCTCAGGGGGTCTACTACAATGAGCAGTTCTTC
.	.	TRBV5-8	TRBJ2-2	CASSLGRVETGELFF	TGTGCCAGCAGCTTGGGGAGGGTCGAGACCGGGGAGCTGTTTTTT
.	TRBD2	TRBV5-8	TRBJ2-7	CASSLRGEAYYEQYF	TGTGCCAGCAGCCTCCGGGGGGAGGCATACTACGAGCAGTACTTC
.	TRBD1	TRBV4-1	TRBJ2-5	CASSQRLRTGDAKGETQYF	TGCGCCAGCAGCCAACGTCTTAGGACAGGGGACGCGAAGGGAGAGACCCAGTACTTC
.	.	TRBV7-9	TRBJ1-5	CASALEGPQHF	TGTGCCAGCGCCCTGGAGGGGCCCCAGCATTTT
many	.	TRBV11-2	TRBJ2-7	CASSFGGPSYEQYF	TGTGCCAGCAGCTTTGGAGGGCCCTCCTACGAGCAGTACTTC
.	.	TRBV12-3/TRBV12-4	TRBJ2-5	CASRYRETQYF	TGTGCCAGCAGGTACAGGGAGACCCAGTACTTC
.	TRBD1	TRBV30	TRBJ2-3	CASSGGRDTQYF	TGTGCCTCCTCAGGGGGAAGAGATACGCAGTATTTT
.	.	TRBV19	TRBJ2-1	CASRDSHYNEQFF	TGTGCCAGTAGGGACTCCCACTACAATGAGCAGTTCTTC
few	.	TRBV28	TRBJ1-5	CASSPSGTHDQPQHF	TGTGCCAGCAGTCCCTCCGGGACACATGATCAGCCCCAGCATTTT
.	.	TRBV4-3	TRBJ1-1	CASSQDKVPNTEAFF	TGCGCCAGCAGCCAGGACAAAGTACCTAACACTGAAGCTTTCTTT
.	TRBD1	TRBV19	TRBJ1-5	CASKDRGNQPQHF	TGTGCCAGTAAAGACAGGGGCAATCAGCCCCAGCATTTT
once	TRBD2	TRBV5-6	TRBJ2-7	CASSLISGAYEQYF	TGTGCCAGCAGCTTGATTAGCGGGGCCTACGAGCAGTACTTC
few	.	TRBV7-7	TRBJ2-7	CASSLKEGTEQYF	TGTGCCAGCAGCTTAAAGGAGGGAACCGAGCAGTACTTC
.	.	TRBV19	TRBJ2-7	CASSIGGFYEQYF	TGTGCCAGTAGTATAGGAGGCTTCTACGAGCAGTACTTC
.	TRBD1	TRBV28	TRBJ1-5	CASRTGSQTQHF	TGTGCCAGTAGGACAGGGAGTCAGACCCAGCATTTT
.	.	TRBV7-9	TRBJ2-7	CASSLGAFLYEQYF	TGTGCCAGCAGCTTAGGGGCATTCCTCTACGAGCAGTACTTC
once	.	TRBV9	TRBJ2-1	CASSVGGAYNEQFF	TGTGCCAGCAGCGTAGGTGGAGCCTACAATGAGCAGTTCTTC
.	TRBD2	TRBV10-3	TRBJ2-3	CAISSRTSGTDTQYF	TGTGCCATCAGCTCTCGGACTAGCGGGACAGATACGCAGTATTTT
.	TRBD1	TRBV3-1/TRBV3-2	TRBJ1-3	CASSLATGALGNTIYF	TGTGCCAGCAGCCTCGCGACAGGGGCTCTTGGAAACACCATATATTTT
few	TRBD2	TRBV7-2	TRBJ2-7	CASSSAGEYSYEQYF	TGTGCCAGCAGCTCAGCGGGAGAGTACTCCTACGAGCAGTACTTC
.	.	TRBV11-1	TRBJ2-5	CASSLIGQGGQETQYF	TGTGCCAGCAGCTTAATCGGCCAGGGGGGCCAAGAGACCCAGTACTTC
few	.	TRBV6-2/TRBV6-3	TRBJ1-2	CASSYQRAYPYGYTF	TGTGCCAGCAGTTACCAGAGGGCGTACCCCTATGGCTACACCTTC
.	.	TRBV7-2	TRBJ1-1	CASSLLGGPNTEAFF	TGTGCCAGCAGCCTCCTGGGGGGGCCGAACACTGAAGCTTTCTTT
.	.	TRBV29-1	TRBJ2-5	CSGRGGRETQYF	TGCAGCGGAAGGGGGGGTCGGGAGACCCAGTACTTC
few	.	TRBV11-2	TRBJ1-6	CASSRALGRENSPLHF	TGTGCCAGCAGCCGAGCCCTAGGACGGGAAAATTCACCCCTCCACTTT
few	.	TRBV28	TRBJ1-2	CASSWGRGGWNYGYTF	TGTGCCAGCAGTTGGGGAAGGGGCGGTTGGAACTATGGCTACACCTTC
.	TRBD1	TRBV10-3	TRBJ2-7	CAIYDRGISYEQYF	TGTGCCATCTACGACAGGGGGATTTCCTACGAGCAGTACTTC
.	TRBD1	TRBV4-3	TRBJ2-2	CASSQGGTEGTGELFF	TGCGCCAGCAGCCAAGGTGGGACAGAGGGCACCGGGGAGCTGTTTTTT
.	.	TRBV6-5	TRBJ1-2	CASSYFGSHGYTF	TGTGCCAGCAGTTATTTCGGTAGTCATGGCTACACCTTC
.	.	TRBV27	TRBJ2-3	CASSLGLGGDTQYF	TGTGCCAGCAGTCTTGGTCTAGGGGGAGATACGCAGTATTTT
.	.	TRBV14	TRBJ2-5	CASSQVSTGQETQYF	TGTGCCAGCAGCCAAGTATCCACGGGACAAGAGACCCAGTACTTC
.	.	TRBV5-4	TRBJ1-2	CASSLENRIYGYTF	TGTGCCAGCAGCTTGGAAAACAGGATCTATGGCTACACCTTC
.	.	TRBV5-4	TRBJ2-2	CASSNDRMKNTGELFF	TGTGCCAGCAGCAACGACAGGATGAAGAACACCGGGGAGCTGTTTTTT